One sample yielded the 9 T cell receptor beta chains listed below, sequenced in a study of OX40 agonist ivuxolimab in advanced cancers. Clones were read by immunoSEQ multiplex PCR, and TCRdb kept only the in-frame ones, dropping some. The table records about 61,000 clones, just over 90% of them present only once. Sequencing was performed on CD4+ or CD8+ T cells sorted from blood, taken in a trial of the OX40 agonist ivuxolimab. These receptors were obtained from an adult with an advanced solid tumor such as melanoma, head and neck, liver or kidney cancer.

The V call is TRBV7-8, the J call TRBJ1-4; perhaps TRBD1 as D (5 bases). Looked up from germline, CDR1 is SGHVS and CDR2 is FQNEAQ. Trimming took 4 bases from V and 6 from J, leaving 21 bases between them. The CDR3 runs 17 residues. The CDR3 coding sequence is TGTGCCAGCAGCTCCCGGGACCCCCACCAGGGAGATGAAAAACTGTTTTTT. Encoded protein: CASSSRDPHQGDEKLFF.

With respect to this clone: A clone one base away is much larger, so this may be a read error. The V gene is TRBV6-1, the J gene TRBJ2-7; tentatively, D is TRBD1 (5 bases). The CDR3 runs 14 residues. The germline V gene encodes CDR1 MNHNS and CDR2 SASEGT. Trimming left V 2 bases short and J 2 bases short, with 10 bases between. In DNA, the CDR3 is TGTGCCAGCAGTGAAATAGGGGTGGCCTACGAGCAGTACTTC. Translation gives CASSEIGVAYEQYF.

The V and J genes are TRBV13 and TRBJ2-3; a weak D match, TRBD1 (5 bases). V lost 4 bases to trimming and J lost 1 base, with 12 bases between them. Germline values: CDR1 PRHDT, CDR2 FYEKMQ (reference sequence). This CDR3 has 15 residues. In nucleotides, the CDR3 is TGTGCCAGCAGCTCCCCTAAAGGGGGCACAGATACGCAGTATTTT. This sequence encodes CASSSPKGGTDTQYF.

This clone showed up just a few times. The rearrangement joins TRBV7-9 to TRBJ1-4; D unclear. This CDR3 has 12 amino acids. Germline lookup yields CDR1 SEHNR and CDR2 FQNEAQ (reference sequence). The ends were cut back, 4 bases at V and 8 bases at J, with 8 bases in the middle. CDR3 sequence: CASSSAEEKLFF. The CDR3 DNA reads as TGTGCCAGCAGCTCGGCAGAGGAAAAACTGTTTTTT.

This sequence joins TRBV28 and TRBJ2-2, with D unresolved. V lost 7 bases to trimming and J lost 4 bases, with 4 bases between them. Per the germline V gene, CDR1 is MDHEN and CDR2 is SYDVKM. CDR3 length equals 11 residues. CDR3 in DNA: TGTGCCAGCACTCTCACCGGGGAGCTGTTTTTT. It yields the protein CASTLTGELFF. Drawing the rest from reference TRBV28 and TRBJ2-2, the complete variable domain is DVKVTQSSRYLVKRTGEKVFLECVQDMDHENMFWYRQDPGLGLRLIYFSYDVKMKEKGDIPEGYSVSREKKERFSLILESASTNQTSMYLCASTLTGELFFGEGSRLTVL.

Written as DNA, the CDR3 is TGTGCCAGCAGCTTAGCGAATAGGGGGCCCTACGAGCAGTACTTC. It yields the protein CASSLANRGPYEQYF. The chain recombines TRBV7-8 with TRBJ2-7; 7 bases are shared with TRBD1. The CDR3 is made up of 15 amino acids. The V and J ends lost 0 bases and 2 bases, in that order; junction bases with no gene match: 4. Germline V gene data show CDR1 as SGHVS and CDR2 as FQNEAQ.

V gene TRBV9 combines with J gene TRBJ1-6; the D is unclear. Trimming left V 5 bases short and J 0 bases short, with 15 bases between. In germline, CDR1 is SGDLS, CDR2 YYNGEE. The CDR3 totals 17 residues. The CDR3 loop is CASSGIGLGSYNSPLHF. CDR3 bases: TGTGCCAGCAGTGGGATAGGTCTGGGCTCCTATAATTCACCCCTCCACTTT.

The V call is TRBV13, the J call TRBJ2-3, with a tentative D call TRBD1 (5 bases). With 6 bases removed from V and 2 bases from J, the gap between germline ends came to 6 bases. Germline V gene lookup returns CDR1 PRHDT and CDR2 FYEKMQ (reference sequence). The CDR3 is 12 residues long. CDR3 in amino acids: CASRDNTDTQYF. The DNA of the CDR3 is TGTGCCAGCAGGGACAACACAGATACGCAGTATTTT.

The chain joins TRBV7-9 to TRBJ2-7; D uncertain. V lost 1 base to trimming and J lost 0 bases, with 4 bases between them. The CDR3 is 13 residues long. Germline CDR1 SEHNR, CDR2 FQNEAQ (reference sequence). CDR3 protein: CASSLEDSYEQYF. In DNA, the CDR3 is TGTGCCAGCAGCTTAGAGGACTCCTACGAGCAGTACTTC.